The present T cell receptor beta chain was sequenced within a study of PD-1 blockade in classical Hodgkin lymphoma. Every single patient, without exception, relapsed after autologous stem cell transplantation, and brentuximab vedotin exposure varied. About this clone itself: Its cognate antigen is unknown. The junction does not match germline at one end; this may be a read error.

Some clones are missing from TCRdb's copy, which holds only in-frame ones; the method was immunoSEQ multiplex PCR. The data contain around 44,000 clones, 70% to 90% of them seen just once; the ten biggest clones take up 5% to 6.5%. Study conclusions and caveats: TCR diversity at baseline was reported to be reduced in newly diagnosed patients relative to healthy donors. By cycle point C4D1, TCR diversity had risen significantly in CD4+ cells (but not CD8+ cells).

The source is a human donor with classical Hodgkin lymphoma. This specimen consisted of peripheral blood mononuclear cells (PBMCs), obtained before the second cycle of nivolumab.

The CDR3 DNA reads TGTGCTAGCAGCTTACGGGACTTCCAAGAGACCCAGTACTTC. Translating gives CASSLRDFQETQYF. The V call is TRBV7-7, the J call TRBJ2-5, with a possible D match to TRBD2 (6 bases). In germline, CDR1 is SSHAT, CDR2 FNYEAQ (reference sequence). CDR3 length: 14 residues.